This T cell receptor (beta chain) appears in the sequencing data of a study of cytotoxic CD8 clonotypes in ibrutinib-treated CLL. Turning to the study itself: Samples yielded averages of hundreds of thousands of productive templates and fewer than 100,000 productive rearrangements.

Produced via immunoSEQ multiplex PCR; TCRdb's table is partial and in-frame only. The sample contains 250,000 to 350,000 clones, 70% to 80% of which appear only once. The CDR3 runs to 12 residues. Trimming removed 2 bases from V and 8 bases from J, with 9 bases in between. In germline, CDR1 is MGHRA, CDR2 YSYEKL. Sequences were derived from PBMCs, sampled at disease progression, from a patient treated with ibrutinib. The TCR originated in a human donor with chronic lymphocytic leukemia. The chain couples TRBV4-1 to TRBJ1-1; weak D call: TRBD1 (5 bases). The CDR3 nucleotides are TGCGCCAGCAGCCAACATAACAGGGAAGCTTTCTTT. Its protein is CASSQHNREAFF.